This T cell receptor beta chain was sequenced in a study of monozygotic twins with cystic fibrosis. CDR1 is SGHTA and CDR2 is FQGTGA in the germline V gene. V was trimmed by 3 bases and J by 3 bases, leaving 8 bases between them. The CDR3 sequence is 13 residues long. Profiling relied on immunoSEQ multiplex PCR, and the TCRdb table lists in-frame clones only, not all of them. The table shows 25,000 to 40,000 clones, with just over 95% occurring only once. Overall study results and limits: V usage most resembled the co-twin in 13 of 16 pairs. Monozygotic CF twin pairs shared significantly more nucleotide-identical clonotypes than unrelated CF individuals did. The repertoire was suggested to be naive-dominated, clonality median roughly 0.0089.

This clone was recorded once. Its antigen remains unknown. The sample taken for sequencing was blood. V and J are TRBV7-3 and TRBJ1-1, with D unresolved. The source is a girl aged 2 to 9 with cystic fibrosis. DNA of the CDR3: TGTGCCAGCAGCTTGACCTACTACACTGAAGCTTTCTTT. Residues: CASSLTYYTEAFF. Using reference TRBV7-3 and TRBJ1-1 for the parts outside the CDR3, the full variable domain is GAGVSQTPSNKVTEKGKYVELRCDPISGHTALYWYRQSLGQGPEFLIYFQGTGAADDSGLPNDRFFAVRPEGSVSTLKIQRTERGDSAVYLCASSLTYYTEAFFGQGTRLTVV.